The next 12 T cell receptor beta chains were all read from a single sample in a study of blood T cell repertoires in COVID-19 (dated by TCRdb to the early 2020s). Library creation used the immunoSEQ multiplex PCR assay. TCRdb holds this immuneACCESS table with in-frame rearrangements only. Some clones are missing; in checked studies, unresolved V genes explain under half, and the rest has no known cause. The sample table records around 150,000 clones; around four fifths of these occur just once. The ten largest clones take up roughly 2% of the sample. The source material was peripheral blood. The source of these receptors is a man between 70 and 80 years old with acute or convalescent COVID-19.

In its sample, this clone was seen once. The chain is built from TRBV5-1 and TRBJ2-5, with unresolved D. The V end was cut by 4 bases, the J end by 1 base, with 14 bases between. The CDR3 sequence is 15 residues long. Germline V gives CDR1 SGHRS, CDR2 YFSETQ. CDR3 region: CASSVLDQSQETQYF. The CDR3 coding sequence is TGCGCCAGCAGCGTGTTAGATCAATCCCAAGAGACCCAGTACTTC.

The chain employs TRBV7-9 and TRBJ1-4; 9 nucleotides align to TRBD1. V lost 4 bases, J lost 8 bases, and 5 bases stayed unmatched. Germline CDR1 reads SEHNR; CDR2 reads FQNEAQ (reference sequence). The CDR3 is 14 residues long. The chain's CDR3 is CASSSGQGGEKLFF. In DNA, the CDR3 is TGTGCCAGCAGCTCGGGACAGGGCGGCGAAAAACTGTTTTTT. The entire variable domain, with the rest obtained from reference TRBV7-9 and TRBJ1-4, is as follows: DTGVSQNPRHKITKRGQNVTFRCDPISEHNRLYWYRQTLGQGPEFLTYFQNEAQLEKSRLLSDRFSAERPKGSFSTLEIQRTEQGDSAMYLCASSSGQGGEKLFFGSGTQLSVL.

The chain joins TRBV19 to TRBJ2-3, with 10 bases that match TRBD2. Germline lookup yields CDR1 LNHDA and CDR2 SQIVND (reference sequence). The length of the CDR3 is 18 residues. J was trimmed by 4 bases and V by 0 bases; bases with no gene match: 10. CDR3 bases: TGTGCCAGTAGTATAGATGGCCCGGCTAGCGGGAGCGCAGATACGCAGTATTTT. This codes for CASSIDGPASGSADTQYF.

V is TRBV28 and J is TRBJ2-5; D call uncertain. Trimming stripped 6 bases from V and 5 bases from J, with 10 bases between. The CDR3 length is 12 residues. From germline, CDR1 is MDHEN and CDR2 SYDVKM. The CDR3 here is CASSRLGETQYF. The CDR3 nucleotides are TGTGCCAGCAGCCGCCTCGGGGAGACCCAGTACTTC.

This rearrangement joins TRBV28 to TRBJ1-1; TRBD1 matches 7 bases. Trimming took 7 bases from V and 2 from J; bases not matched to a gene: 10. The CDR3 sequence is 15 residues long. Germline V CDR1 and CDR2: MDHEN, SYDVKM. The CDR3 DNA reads TGTGCCAGCATCCCAGGGGGATTAATAAACACTGAAGCTTTCTTT. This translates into CASIPGGLINTEAFF.

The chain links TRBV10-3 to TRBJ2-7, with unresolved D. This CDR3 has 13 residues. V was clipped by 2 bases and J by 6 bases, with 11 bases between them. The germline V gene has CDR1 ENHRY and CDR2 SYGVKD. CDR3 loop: CAISEIQSLEQYF. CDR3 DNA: TGTGCCATCAGTGAGATCCAGTCCCTCGAGCAGTACTTC.

The CDR3: CASSKVRGQGKLNTEAFF. The CDR3 region has the DNA TGTGCCAGCAGCAAAGTAAGGGGACAGGGAAAATTGAACACTGAAGCTTTCTTT. The chain has TRBV21-1 and TRBJ1-1; the table gives TRBD1 as D, unverified against the DNA. TRBV21-1 corresponds to a pseudogene. The CDR3 is 18 residues long.

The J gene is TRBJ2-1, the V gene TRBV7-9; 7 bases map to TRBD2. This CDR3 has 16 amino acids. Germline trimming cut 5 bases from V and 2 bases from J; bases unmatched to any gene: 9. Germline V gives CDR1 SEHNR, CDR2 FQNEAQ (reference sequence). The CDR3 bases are TGTGCCAGCAGCCCCTCTAGCGGAGCCACCTACAATGAGCAGTTCTTC. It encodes CASSPSSGATYNEQFF.

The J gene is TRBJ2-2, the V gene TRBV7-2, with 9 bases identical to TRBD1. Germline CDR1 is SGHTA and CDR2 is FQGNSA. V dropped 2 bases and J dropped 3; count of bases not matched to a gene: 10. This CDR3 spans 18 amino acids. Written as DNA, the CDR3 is TGTGCCAGCAGCTTACATTGGCCGGGACAGGGTTACACCGGGGAGCTGTTTTTT. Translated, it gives CASSLHWPGQGYTGELFF. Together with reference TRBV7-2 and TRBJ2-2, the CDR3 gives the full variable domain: GAGVSQSPSNKVTEKGKDVELRCDPISGHTALYWYRQSLGQGLEFLIYFQGNSAPDKSGLPSDRFSAERTGGSVSTLTIQRTQQEDSAVYLCASSLHWPGQGYTGELFFGEGSRLTVL.

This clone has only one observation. CDR3 sequence reads: CASTRPGVNQPQHF. DNA of the CDR3: TGTGCCAGTACGCGGCCAGGGGTTAATCAGCCCCAGCATTTT. The chain uses TRBV19 and TRBJ1-5; D is perhaps TRBD1 (6 bases). The CDR3 runs 14 residues. Germline V gives CDR1 LNHDA, CDR2 SQIVND (reference sequence). V lost 7 bases and J 4 bases, leaving 14 bases between the germline ends.

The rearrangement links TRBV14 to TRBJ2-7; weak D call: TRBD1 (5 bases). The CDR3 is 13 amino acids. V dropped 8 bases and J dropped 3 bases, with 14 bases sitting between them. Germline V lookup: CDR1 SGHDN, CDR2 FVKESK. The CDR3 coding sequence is TGTGCCAGCGGGTTAGGACACAACTACGAGCAGTACTTC. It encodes CASGLGHNYEQYF.

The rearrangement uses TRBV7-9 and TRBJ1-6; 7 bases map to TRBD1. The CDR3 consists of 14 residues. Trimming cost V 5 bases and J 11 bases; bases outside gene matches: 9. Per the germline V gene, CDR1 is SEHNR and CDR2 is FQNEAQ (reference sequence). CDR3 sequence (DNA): TGTGCCAGCAGCGGCGGGACAGAAGGAACACCCCTCCACTTT. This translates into CASSGGTEGTPLHF.